The text below deals with one TCR beta chain. This clone is a singleton in its sample. Its cognate antigen has yet to be identified. Per-base qualities were not stored, and no clone one base away is much larger. This sample stems from a study of blood T cell repertoires in COVID-19 (TCRdb year 2020). Looking at the study overall: Samples covering the acute and convalescent phases of COVID-19 were provided by collaborators in the United States, Italy and Spain. The sample metadata nearly always contained a de-identified subject ID, COVID-19 status, age in years and sex. The samples were drawn from two sources: the first 160 participants of the ongoing ImmuneRACE study, and over 1,000 subjects contributed by 6 global collaborators. The material from the prospective study consisted of cDNA or gDNA derived from T cells, B-cell-depleted T cells, or PBMCs. Deeply sampled blood TCRbeta repertoires from subjects exposed to, actively infected with, or recovered from COVID-19 were included in the dataset. Where available, HLA class I and class II types were obtained from metadata supplied by the sample provider rather than from assay-based typing. The repertoires were made available in a free public database intended to serve as a resource for research on the immune response to SARS-CoV-2.

One collaborating source in Seattle enrolled patients while the patients were actively infected and followed the patients over time throughout the course of disease. Each collaborating institution followed its own protocols to collect whole blood in K2EDTA tubes. Collaborator samples were shipped for TCRbeta analysis as frozen whole blood, isolated PBMCs, or DNA extracted from either sample type. TCRbeta CDR3 regions were amplified from genomic DNA using the immunoSEQ Assay, a bias-controlled multiplex PCR. In the paper's pipeline: The number of nucleated cells in each sample was estimated from the amplification of reference gene primers within the assay. Sequence reads were collapsed and filtered to measure the absolute abundance of every unique TCRbeta CDR3 rearrangement. For each sample, productive Simpson clonality was calculated by taking the square root of Simpson's diversity index across productive rearrangements. Drawn from immuneACCESS, this table holds only the in-frame rearrangements with V and J called that TCRdb kept. Clones are partly lost; checked studies trace under half to an unresolved V gene and leave the rest unexplained. V and J calls plus clone size are reproduced from that table; the DNA served to infer D and trimming. The table for this sample lists 360,000 or so clones; roughly 90% of them were counted only once. Just under 4% of the sample is taken by the ten largest.

V loses 3 bases of germline sequence and J loses 4 bases, and the interval between the two ends is 16 bases. Per the germline V gene, SGHTS is the CDR1 and YDEGEE is the CDR2. From its cysteine to its phenylalanine, the CDR3 spans 15 amino acids. The CDR3 DNA has 45 bases and is translated from base 1. General study outcomes and caveats: The quantity of clinical and demographic metadata differed by source and by participant and was supplied without curation.

The chain is encoded by TRBV5-8 joined to TRBJ1-2; TRBD1 is a weak D gene call, 5 bases matching. The clonotype was recovered from an older woman with COVID-19, enrolled during active disease. Input material: peripheral blood. The nucleotide sequence is TGTGCCAGCAGCTCACCTTGGACAAGGAGCTATGGCTACACCTTC. This encodes CASSSPWTRSYGYTF. Reference TRBV5-8 and TRBJ1-2 genes cover what lies past the CDR3, so the full variable domain is EAGVTQSPTHLIKTRGQQATLRCSPISGHTSVYWYQQALGLGLQFLLWYDEGEERNRGNFPPRFSGRQFPNYSSELNVNALELEDSALYLCASSSPWTRSYGYTFGSGTRLTVV.